The 29 T cell receptor beta chains listed next were all sequenced from one sample in a study of cytomegalovirus exposure and HLA in healthy donors. With 60 Vbeta and 13 Jbeta primers, the PCR was carried out. Libraries were prepared by immunoSEQ multiplex PCR; TCRdb keeps only in-frame clonotypes and omits some of them. The sample comprises around 91,000 clones, approximately 88% of which are singletons, and 2.1% rests with the top ten. Specimen: PBMCs. The source is a man between 18 and 29 years old in good health and CMV-seronegative.

The chain employs TRBV2 and TRBJ2-5; 9 bases agree with TRBD1. Germline V gives CDR1 SNHLY, CDR2 FYNNEI. J gave up 1 base and V 4 bases, and 10 bases lay outside the gene matches. The CDR3 loop spans 17 amino acids. CDR3 DNA sequence: TGTGCCAGCAGTGCTAGTCCCGGGACAGGGTCCCAAGAGACCCAGTACTTC. Translated: CASSASPGTGSQETQYF.

The J gene is TRBJ1-3, the V gene TRBV5-6; weak D call: TRBD1 (6 bases). Germline assignment: CDR1 SGHDT and CDR2 YYEEEE. This CDR3 is built from 15 residues. V lost 6 bases, J lost 2 bases, and 15 bases lay in between. CDR3 protein: CASTPTGPPGNTIYF. CDR3 nucleotides: TGTGCCAGCACCCCTACAGGGCCACCTGGAAACACCATATATTTT.

The V and J genes are TRBV19 and TRBJ1-1; 9 nucleotides agree with TRBD1. The V gene end was trimmed by 7 bases and the J gene end by 0 bases; junction bases not matched to a gene: 9. Per the germline V gene, CDR1 is LNHDA and CDR2 is SQIVND (reference sequence). The CDR3 spans 16 residues. CDR3 amino acids: CASILGTGPLNTEAFF. The CDR3 DNA follows: TGTGCCAGTATCTTGGGGACAGGGCCTTTGAACACTGAAGCTTTCTTT.

The chain employs TRBV5-8 and TRBJ2-2; D ambiguous. This CDR3 comprises 15 residues. Germline loops: CDR1 SGHTS, CDR2 YDEGEE. V gave up 0 bases and J gave up 2 bases, with 8 bases separating them. The CDR3 reads CASSLVPLNTGELFF. Written as DNA, the CDR3 is TGTGCCAGCAGCTTGGTCCCCCTAAACACCGGGGAGCTGTTTTTT.

This chain links TRBV4-1 with TRBJ2-3, with D tentatively TRBD2 (6 bases). CDR3 length equals 16 residues. Germline lookup yields CDR1 MGHRA and CDR2 YSYEKL. V was shortened by 0 bases and J by 0 bases, with 10 bases between the two germline ends. The CDR3 nucleotides read TGCGCCAGCAGCCAAGACCGCGGGGCTAGCACAGATACGCAGTATTTT. Translated, it gives CASSQDRGASTDTQYF.

The chain employs TRBV2 and TRBJ1-5; TRBD1 matches 12 bases. This CDR3 region has 15 residues. Trimming cost V 7 bases and J 2 bases; bases outside gene matches: 3. Per the germline V gene, CDR1 is SNHLY and CDR2 is FYNNEI. CDR3 nucleotides: TGTGCCAGCATCTGGGACAGGGGGCGCAATCAGCCCCAGCATTTT. It is translated as CASIWDRGRNQPQHF. The whole variable domain, remainder taken from reference TRBV2 and TRBJ1-5, is EPEVTQTPSHQVTQMGQEVILRCVPISNHLYFYWYRQILGQKVEFLVSFYNNEISEKSEIFDDQFSVERPDGSNFTLKIRSTKLEDSAMYFCASIWDRGRNQPQHFGDGTRLSIL.

The chain recombines TRBV2 with TRBJ2-7; weak D call: TRBD1 (6 bases). CDR1 and CDR2 from the germline V gene are SNHLY and FYNNEI. With 8 bases removed from V and 3 bases from J, the gap between germline ends came to 17 bases. The CDR3 loop spans 14 amino acids. CDR3 bases: TGTGCCAGCGGGGTAGGGGGTGCAGTCTACGAGCAGTACTTC. Translating gives CASGVGGAVYEQYF.

The DNA for the CDR3 is TGTGCCAGCAGCGTAGGCGACTACAGAACCGGGGAGCTGTTTTTT. Translation: CASSVGDYRTGELFF. This chain connects TRBV9 to TRBJ2-2, with D possibly matching TRBD2 (5 bases). CDR3 length: 15 amino acids. V lost 0 bases and J lost 5, with 11 bases in between. The V gene's germline CDR1 is SGDLS and CDR2 YYNGEE.

The sample holds one count of this clone. This CDR3 reads CASSFLKGPNQPQHF. The CDR3 DNA reads as TGTGCCAGCAGTTTTCTAAAGGGGCCCAATCAGCCCCAGCATTTT. This sequence joins TRBV28 and TRBJ1-5; TRBD1 is a possible D gene (5 bases). The CDR3 has 15 amino acids. Germline CDR1 reads MDHEN; CDR2 reads SYDVKM. The germline V and J ends were trimmed by 3 bases and 3 bases, with 12 bases remaining between them.

This chain links TRBV6-5 with TRBJ2-7; 9 bases map to TRBD2. V dropped 4 bases and J dropped 5; count of bases not matched to a gene: 12. CDR1 is MNHEY, CDR2 SVGAGI, per germline. The CDR3 totals 16 residues. The CDR3 DNA reads TGTGCCAGCAGTTCTACGGGGGCGGGAGGGCTACACGAGCAGTACTTC. This gives the protein CASSSTGAGGLHEQYF.

This chain connects TRBV27 to TRBJ2-2; TRBD1 matches 9 bases. There are 15 residues in the CDR3. Germline V CDR1 and CDR2: MNHEY, SMNVEV (reference sequence). The V segment lost 4 bases and the J segment 5 bases; nucleotides outside the gene matches: 5. CDR3 DNA sequence: TGTGCCAGCAGTTCCTCCGGGACAGGGACCGGGGAGCTGTTTTTT. Its translation is CASSSSGTGTGELFF.

This clone was picked up a small number of times. The chain links TRBV2 to TRBJ1-2, with D perhaps matching TRBD1 (5 bases). Per the germline V gene, CDR1 is SNHLY and CDR2 is FYNNEI. V lost 6 bases and J lost 2, with 7 bases in between. CDR3 length: 12 amino acids. CDR3 amino acids: CASRTANYGYTF. In DNA, the CDR3 is TGTGCCAGCAGGACAGCAAACTATGGCTACACCTTC. Full variable domain (outside the CDR3, taken from reference TRBV2 and TRBJ1-2): EPEVTQTPSHQVTQMGQEVILRCVPISNHLYFYWYRQILGQKVEFLVSFYNNEISEKSEIFDDQFSVERPDGSNFTLKIRSTKLEDSAMYFCASRTANYGYTFGSGTRLTVV.

The chain recombines TRBV27 with TRBJ1-6; no clear D gene. CDR1 MNHEY and CDR2 SMNVEV come from the germline V gene (reference sequence). CDR3 length: 19 residues. The germline V and J ends were trimmed by 5 bases and 0 bases, with 20 bases remaining between them. CDR3: CASSPPRRQASSYNSPLHF. CDR3 nucleotide sequence: TGTGCCAGCAGTCCCCCCCGTAGGCAGGCAAGCTCCTATAATTCACCCCTCCACTTT.

The V call is TRBV19, the J call TRBJ2-7, with D possibly matching TRBD1 (6 bases). Trimming stripped 9 bases from V and 2 bases from J, with 17 bases between. Per the germline V gene, CDR1 is LNHDA and CDR2 is SQIVND (reference sequence). This CDR3 comprises 14 residues. CDR3 amino acids: CASRTKQGPYEQYF. The CDR3 nucleotides read TGTGCCAGCAGAACCAAACAGGGACCCTACGAGCAGTACTTC.

V and J are TRBV30 and TRBJ1-4; 7 bases map to TRBD1. This CDR3 contains 15 residues. CDR1 is GTSNPN, CDR2 SVGIG, per germline (reference sequence). With 2 bases clipped from V and 2 bases from J, the junction kept 5 bases outside the gene matches. DNA of the CDR3: TGTGCCTGGAGTAGAACAGGGGTTACTAATGAAAAACTGTTTTTT. Its translation: CAWSRTGVTNEKLFF.

Comments on this clone: The junction and the germline gene differ at one end; a read error may be behind it. The V gene is TRBV25-1, the J gene TRBJ2-7; D unclear. The CDR3 length is 12 residues. Germline CDR1 and CDR2: MGHDK and SYGVNS. CDR3 bases: TGTGCCAGCAGTGAGGCCTCCCACGAGCAGTACTTC. Encoded protein: CASSEASHEQYF.

The V and J genes are TRBV29-1 and TRBJ1-1, with D perhaps TRBD1 (6 bases). CDR3 size: 16 residues. The V and J ends lost 2 bases and 0 bases respectively, with 16 bases between them. Germline V gene lookup returns CDR1 SQVTM and CDR2 ANQGSEA. The CDR3 loop reads CSVERRTGPMNTEAFF. The CDR3 region has the DNA TGCAGCGTTGAAAGGAGAACAGGGCCCATGAACACTGAAGCTTTCTTT.

The CDR3 bases are TGTGCCAGCAGCCCAGAACTAGCGGGTGGGGCCAACGTCCTGACTTTC. The encoded protein is CASSPELAGGANVLTF. The rearrangement links TRBV7-3 to TRBJ2-6; 9 bases line up with TRBD2. The ends lost 5 bases at V and 3 bases at J; junction bases unmatched: 5. Germline-derived CDR1 and CDR2 are SGHTA and FQGTGA. The CDR3 extends over 16 amino acids. Full variable domain (outside the CDR3, taken from reference TRBV7-3 and TRBJ2-6): GAGVSQTPSNKVTEKGKYVELRCDPISGHTALYWYRQSLGQGPEFLIYFQGTGAADDSGLPNDRFFAVRPEGSVSTLKIQRTERGDSAVYLCASSPELAGGANVLTFGAGSRLTVL.

The chain has TRBV10-1 and TRBJ1-1, with 12 bases identical to TRBD1. V lost 8 bases, J lost 3 bases, and 10 bases stayed unmatched. This CDR3 region has 16 residues. The germline V gene has CDR1 WNHNN and CDR2 SYGVQD (reference sequence). CDR3 residues: CASGGTGGARDTEAFF. The CDR3, as DNA: TGCGCCAGCGGGGGGACAGGGGGCGCAAGGGACACTGAAGCTTTCTTT.

The chain combines TRBV7-2 with TRBJ2-5, with a possible D match to TRBD1 (6 bases). Per germline, CDR1 SGHTA and CDR2 FQGNSA. Trimming shortened V by 5 bases and J by 5 bases, and 12 bases separated the two germline ends. The CDR3 is made up of 13 amino acids. CDR3 DNA: TGTGCCAGCAGCCGAACAGGGTCCGAGACCCAGTACTTC. Amino acids: CASSRTGSETQYF.

The V gene is TRBV29-1, the J gene TRBJ1-2, with 8 bases fitting TRBD1. The CDR3 loop spans 13 amino acids. With 2 bases clipped from V and 4 bases from J, the junction kept 3 bases outside the gene matches. Germline V lookup: CDR1 SQVTM, CDR2 ANQGSEA. The CDR3 spells CSVELDRGYGYTF. The CDR3 DNA reads as TGCAGCGTTGAACTCGACAGGGGCTATGGCTACACCTTC.

The rearrangement uses TRBV5-1 and TRBJ2-7; D call uncertain. Germline CDR1 and CDR2: SGHRS and YFSETQ. V dropped 4 bases and J dropped 6 bases, with 11 bases sitting between them. The CDR3 extends over 12 amino acids. In DNA form, the CDR3 reads TGCGCCAGCAGCGTCCTCGGTCTCGAGCAGTACTTC. Residues: CASSVLGLEQYF.

The rearrangement uses TRBV7-8 and TRBJ1-2; 8 bases agree with TRBD1. The CDR3 sequence is 14 residues long. The germline CDR1 and CDR2 sequences are SGHVS and FQNEAQ. The J segment lost 6 bases and the V segment lost 2 bases, leaving 5 bases of the junction unmatched. CDR3 DNA sequence: TGTGCCAGCAGCTTAAATGACAGGGGCCATGGCTACACCTTC. This encodes CASSLNDRGHGYTF.

CDR3 coding DNA: TGTGCCAGCAGCGTAGCTCCTAGCCGGAGCTCCTACAATGAGCAGTTCTTC. It codes for CASSVAPSRSSYNEQFF. This chain links TRBV9 with TRBJ2-1, with D tentatively TRBD2 (5 bases). The germline V gene encodes CDR1 SGDLS and CDR2 YYNGEE. The length of the CDR3 is 17 residues. V lost 0 bases to trimming and J lost 0 bases, with 13 bases between them.

The chain carries TRBV29-1 and TRBJ2-1; D is unresolved. The CDR3 loop spans 11 amino acids. Germline values: CDR1 SQVTM, CDR2 ANQGSEA. Trimming stripped 5 bases from V and 2 bases from J, with 4 bases between. The CDR3 protein is CSVLPYNEQFF. The CDR3, as DNA: TGCAGCGTTCTCCCCTACAATGAGCAGTTCTTC.

V gene TRBV18 combines with J gene TRBJ2-6; D may be TRBD1 (5 bases). The CDR3 contains 16 residues. CDR1 KGHSH and CDR2 LQKENI come from the germline V gene. V lost 6 bases, J lost 2 bases, and 14 bases lay in between. The CDR3 sequence is CASSQAVQAGANVLTF. CDR3 sequence (DNA): TGTGCCAGCTCTCAAGCCGTACAGGCTGGGGCCAACGTCCTGACTTTC.

This clone was seen a single time. This chain links TRBV6-1 with TRBJ2-7, with 7 bases lining up with TRBD2. V shed 4 bases and J 0 bases; nucleotides not matched to a gene: 9. This CDR3 spans 16 amino acids. The germline V gene encodes CDR1 MNHNS and CDR2 SASEGT. In nucleotides, the CDR3 is TGTGCCAGCAGTGGATTCGGGACTATTACCTCCTACGAGCAGTACTTC. It codes for CASSGFGTITSYEQYF.

This CDR3 reads CASSYRDRDHEQYF. The CDR3 coding sequence is TGTGCCAGCAGCTACCGGGACAGGGACCACGAGCAGTACTTC. The rearrangement links TRBV5-5 to TRBJ2-7; 9 positions match TRBD1. This CDR3 has 14 residues. Looked up from germline, CDR1 is SGHKS and CDR2 is YYEKEE (reference sequence). V shed 3 bases, J shed 5 bases, and the junction held 6 bases outside the gene matches.

The chain is built from TRBV27 and TRBJ2-2; D is ambiguous. This CDR3 is built from 12 residues. Germline values: CDR1 MNHEY, CDR2 SMNVEV (reference sequence). Trimming cost V 4 bases and J 3 bases, with 3 bases left between them. This chain's CDR3 is CASSSDTGELFF. The CDR3 nucleotides read TGTGCCAGCAGTTCGGACACCGGGGAGCTGTTTTTT.